These 5 T cell receptor beta chains were sequenced from one sample in a study of blood T cell repertoires in COVID-19. Sequencing used immunoSEQ multiplex PCR; TCRdb keeps in-frame clones, though not all of them. The sample records about 500,000 clones, about 89% being singletons. The sequenced material came from peripheral blood. The receptors derive from a woman aged 45 to 65 with COVID-19, enrolled during active disease.

This clone appeared a single time. This sequence joins TRBV30 and TRBJ1-6; the match to TRBD1 covers 7 bases. Germline V lookup: CDR1 GTSNPN, CDR2 SVGIG (reference sequence). The CDR3 has 13 amino acids. V lost 4 bases, J lost 7 bases, and 4 bases stayed unmatched. Here the CDR3 reads CAWNDRDNSPLHF. Written as DNA, the CDR3 is TGTGCCTGGAACGACAGGGACAATTCACCCCTCCACTTT.

The rearrangement joins TRBV30 to TRBJ1-5; D unresolved. Germline loops: CDR1 GTSNPN, CDR2 SVGIG (reference sequence). With 7 bases removed from V and 9 bases from J, the gap between germline ends came to 16 bases. The CDR3 covers 12 residues. CDR3 residues: CAFRPSGGPQHF. CDR3 sequence (DNA): TGTGCCTTTAGGCCATCAGGTGGGCCCCAGCATTTT.

The chain is built from TRBV9 and TRBJ2-2; TRBD1 aligns across 8 bases. Germline CDR1 reads SGDLS; CDR2 reads YYNGEE. The CDR3 is 14 residues long. V dropped 2 bases and J dropped 6; count of bases not matched to a gene: 3. The DNA of the CDR3 is TGTGCCAGCAGCGTGGGGACAGGCTCCGGGGAGCTGTTTTTT. Amino acids: CASSVGTGSGELFF.

The chain's CDR3 is CASNPSATDTQYF. The CDR3, as DNA: TGTGCCAGTAATCCTAGCGCAACAGATACGCAGTATTTT. The chain has TRBV19 and TRBJ2-3, with D possibly being TRBD2 (6 bases). Trimming took 7 bases from V and 3 from J, leaving 11 bases between them. Germline CDR1 reads LNHDA; CDR2 reads SQIVND (reference sequence). The CDR3 length is 13 residues.

The chain joins TRBV29-1 to TRBJ2-7; 8 positions agree with TRBD2. The length of the CDR3 is 13 residues. Germline CDR1 SQVTM, CDR2 ANQGSEA. CDR3 bases: TGCAGACTGACGCGGGAGGTCCGCTACGAGCAGTACTTC. This encodes CRLTREVRYEQYF.